This T cell receptor beta chain was obtained from a study of blood T cell repertoires in COVID-19. In the study overall: Both acute and convalescent COVID-19 samples were obtained from the United States, Italy and Spain. Nucleic acid was either cDNA or gDNA, and it came from T cells, B-cell-depleted T cells, or PBMCs.

V dropped 3 bases and J dropped 5 bases, with 11 bases sitting between them. Germline CDR1 is KGHSH and CDR2 is LQKENI. The CDR3 length is 15 residues. Original handling: Quantification of nucleated cells was approximated via reference gene primer amplification. Measured with immunoSEQ multiplex PCR; TCRdb has only the in-frame clones, and not every one. From that table come the V and J calls and clone size; the DNA was used to work out D and trimming. The repertoire holds approximately 230,000 clones, with 80% to 90% as singletons. The sequencing input was peripheral blood. The origin of this receptor is a man at least 80 years old with acute or convalescent COVID-19. The V gene is TRBV18, the J gene TRBJ1-6; D is perhaps TRBD1 (6 bases). The CDR3 loop is CASSPQGPDNSPLHF. The DNA for the CDR3 is TGTGCCAGCTCACCCCAGGGGCCCGATAATTCACCCCTCCACTTT.